This TCR beta chain appears in the sequencing data of a study of blood T cell repertoires in COVID-19. Study at large: Samples came from the United States, Italy and Spain, spanning acute and convalescent COVID-19.

Original handling: Amplification from reference gene primers served as the basis for estimated nucleated cell counts. Assay used: immunoSEQ multiplex PCR; TCRdb lists only in-frame clones, some missing. V and J calls and clone size are copied from that table; D and trimming were computed from the DNA. The data hold 300,000 to 400,000 clones, with more than 70% observed a single time. The sample consisted of peripheral blood. The source is a woman between 55 and 75 years old with COVID-19, enrolled during active disease.

CDR3 DNA sequence: TGTGCCAGCAGCCCGCGGGGGGCCTCCTACGAGCAGTACTTC. This translates into CASSPRGASYEQYF. The chain joins TRBV5-4 to TRBJ2-7, with 8 bases aligning to TRBD2. The J segment lost 0 bases and the V segment lost 4 bases, leaving 3 bases of the junction unmatched. Germline V gene data show CDR1 as SGHNT and CDR2 as YYREEE (reference sequence). CDR3 size: 14 residues. The full variable domain, completed using reference TRBV5-4 and TRBJ2-7, is ETGVTQSPTHLIKTRGQQVTLRCSSQSGHNTVSWYQQALGQGPQFIFQYYREEENGRGNFPPRFSGLQFPNYSSELNVNALELDDSALYLCASSPRGASYEQYFGPGTRLTVT.